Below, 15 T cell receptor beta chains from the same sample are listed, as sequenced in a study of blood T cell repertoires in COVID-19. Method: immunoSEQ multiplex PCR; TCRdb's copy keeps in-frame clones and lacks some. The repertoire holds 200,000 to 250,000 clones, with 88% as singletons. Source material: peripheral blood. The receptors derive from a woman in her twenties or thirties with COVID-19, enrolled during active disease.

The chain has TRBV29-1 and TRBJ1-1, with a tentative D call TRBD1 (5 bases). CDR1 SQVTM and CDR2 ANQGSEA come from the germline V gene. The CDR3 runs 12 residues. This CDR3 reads CTHTGPGAEAFF. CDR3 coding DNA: TGCACCCACACAGGTCCTGGAGCTGAAGCTTTCTTT. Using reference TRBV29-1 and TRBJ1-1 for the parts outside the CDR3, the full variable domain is SAVISQKPSRDICQRGTSLTIQCQVDSQVTMMFWYRQQPGQSLTLIATANQGSEATYESGFVIDKFPISRPNLTFSTLTVSNMSPEDSSIYLCTHTGPGAEAFFGQGTRLTVV.

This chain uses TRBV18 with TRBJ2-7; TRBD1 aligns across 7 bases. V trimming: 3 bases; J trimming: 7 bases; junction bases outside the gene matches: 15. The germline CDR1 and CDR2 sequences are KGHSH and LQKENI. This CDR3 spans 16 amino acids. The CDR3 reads CASSPGQLGDSKEQYF. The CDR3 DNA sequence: TGTGCCAGCTCACCCGGCCAACTGGGGGACAGTAAGGAGCAGTACTTC.

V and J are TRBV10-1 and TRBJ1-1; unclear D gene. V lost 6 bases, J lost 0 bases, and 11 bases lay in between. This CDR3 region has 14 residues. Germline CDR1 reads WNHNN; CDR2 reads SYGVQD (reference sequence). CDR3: CASSDGGMNTEAFF. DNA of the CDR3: TGCGCCAGCAGCGACGGAGGGATGAACACTGAAGCTTTCTTT.

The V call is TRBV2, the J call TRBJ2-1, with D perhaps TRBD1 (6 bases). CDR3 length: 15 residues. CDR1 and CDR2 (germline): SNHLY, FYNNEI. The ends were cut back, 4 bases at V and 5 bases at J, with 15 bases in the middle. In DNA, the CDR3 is TGTGCCAGCAGTGTGGAATTAGGGGGACACAATGAGCAGTTCTTC. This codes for CASSVELGGHNEQFF.

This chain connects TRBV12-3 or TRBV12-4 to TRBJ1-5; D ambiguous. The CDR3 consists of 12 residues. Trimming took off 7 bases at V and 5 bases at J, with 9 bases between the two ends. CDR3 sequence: CASTLGDQPQHF. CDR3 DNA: TGTGCCAGCACCCTCGGGGATCAGCCCCAGCATTTT.

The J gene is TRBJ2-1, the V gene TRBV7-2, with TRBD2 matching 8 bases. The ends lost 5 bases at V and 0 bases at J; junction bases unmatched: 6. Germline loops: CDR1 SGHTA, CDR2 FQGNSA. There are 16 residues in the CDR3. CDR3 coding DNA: TGTGCCAGCAGCGGAGTTAGCGGGGCCTCCTACAATGAGCAGTTCTTC. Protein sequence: CASSGVSGASYNEQFF.

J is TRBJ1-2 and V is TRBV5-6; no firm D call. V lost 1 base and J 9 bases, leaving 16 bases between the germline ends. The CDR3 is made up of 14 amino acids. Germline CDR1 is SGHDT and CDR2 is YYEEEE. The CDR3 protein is CASSLPVMSGSYTF. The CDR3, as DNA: TGTGCCAGCAGCTTGCCGGTCATGTCAGGAAGCTACACCTTC.

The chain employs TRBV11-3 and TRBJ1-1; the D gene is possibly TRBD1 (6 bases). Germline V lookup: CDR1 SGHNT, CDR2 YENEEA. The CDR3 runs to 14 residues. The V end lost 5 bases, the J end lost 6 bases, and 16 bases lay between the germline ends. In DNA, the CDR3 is TGTGCCAGCAGCCTGAACCTGGACAGCCCTGAAGCTTTCTTT. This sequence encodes CASSLNLDSPEAFF.

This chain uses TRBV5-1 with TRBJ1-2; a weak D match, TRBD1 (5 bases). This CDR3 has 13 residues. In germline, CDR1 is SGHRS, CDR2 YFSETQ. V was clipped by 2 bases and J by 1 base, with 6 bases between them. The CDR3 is CASSLGVNYGYTF. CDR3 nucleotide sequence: TGCGCCAGCAGCTTAGGGGTTAACTATGGCTACACCTTC.

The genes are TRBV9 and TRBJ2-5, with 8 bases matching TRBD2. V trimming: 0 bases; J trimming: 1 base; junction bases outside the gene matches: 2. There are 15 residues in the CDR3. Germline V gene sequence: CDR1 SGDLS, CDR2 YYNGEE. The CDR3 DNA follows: TGTGCCAGCAGCGTAGATACTAGCGGCCAAGAGACCCAGTACTTC. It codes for CASSVDTSGQETQYF.

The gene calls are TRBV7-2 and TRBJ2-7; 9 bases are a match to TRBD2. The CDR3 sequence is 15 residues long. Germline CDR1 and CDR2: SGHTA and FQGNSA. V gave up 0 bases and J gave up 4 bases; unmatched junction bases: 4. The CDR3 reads CASSLASGGMYEQYF. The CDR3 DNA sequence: TGTGCCAGCAGCTTAGCTAGCGGGGGTATGTACGAGCAGTACTTC. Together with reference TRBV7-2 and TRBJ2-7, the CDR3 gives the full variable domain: GAGVSQSPSNKVTEKGKDVELRCDPISGHTALYWYRQSLGQGLEFLIYFQGNSAPDKSGLPSDRFSAERTGGSVSTLTIQRTQQEDSAVYLCASSLASGGMYEQYFGPGTRLTVT.

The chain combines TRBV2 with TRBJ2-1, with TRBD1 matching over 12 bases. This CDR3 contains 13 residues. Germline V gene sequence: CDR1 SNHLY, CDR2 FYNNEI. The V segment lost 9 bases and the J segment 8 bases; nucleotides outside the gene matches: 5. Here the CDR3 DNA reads TGTGCCAGATCGGGACAGGGGGCGGATGAGCAGTTCTTC. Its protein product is CARSGQGADEQFF.

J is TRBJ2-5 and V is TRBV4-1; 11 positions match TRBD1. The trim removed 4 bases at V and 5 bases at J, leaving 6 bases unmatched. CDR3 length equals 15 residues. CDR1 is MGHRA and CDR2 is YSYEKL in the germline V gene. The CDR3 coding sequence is TGCGCCAGCAGCCGTCCGGGACAGGGGGTGGAGACCCAGTACTTC. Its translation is CASSRPGQGVETQYF.

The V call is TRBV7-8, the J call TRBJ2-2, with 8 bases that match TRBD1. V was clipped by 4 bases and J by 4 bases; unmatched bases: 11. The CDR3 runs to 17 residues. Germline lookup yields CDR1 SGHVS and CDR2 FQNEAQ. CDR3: CASSYKGGRGPTGELFF. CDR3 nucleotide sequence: TGTGCCAGCAGCTACAAGGGCGGCAGGGGGCCCACCGGGGAGCTGTTTTTT.

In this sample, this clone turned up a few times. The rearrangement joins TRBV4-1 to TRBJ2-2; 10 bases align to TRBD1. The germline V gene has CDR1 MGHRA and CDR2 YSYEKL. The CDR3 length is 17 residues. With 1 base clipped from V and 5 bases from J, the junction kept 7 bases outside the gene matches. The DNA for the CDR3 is TGCGCCAGCAGCCAAGTTATGGGACAGGGGTTTACCGGGGAGCTGTTTTTT. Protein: CASSQVMGQGFTGELFF.